This TCR beta chain was found in a study of shared clonotypes between healthy human individuals. Profiling relied on immunoSEQ multiplex PCR, and the TCRdb table lists in-frame clones only, not all of them. The table lists 2 million to 3 million clones, approximately 94% of them singletons. Sequences were obtained from naive CD4+ T cells from PBMCs. Subset noted: CD45RA+ positively selected. This clonotype was sampled from a man between 18 and 35 years old in good health. Some clones in this sample may be carry-over from other donors' samples.

The CDR3 DNA reads TGCGCCAGCAGCGTGGACCGGGCCATAGGCAGGGAGCTGTTTTTT. Protein sequence: CASSVDRAIGRELFF. The V gene is TRBV5-1, the J gene TRBJ2-2; no reliable D call. The germline gives CDR1 SGHRS, CDR2 YFSETQ. The V and J ends lost 4 bases and 9 bases respectively, with 19 bases between them. CDR3 size: 15 residues.